This entry is about one TCR beta chain. The antigen is unknown. Patients underwent thyroid surgery, and none had received any treatment before it. MiXCR was used by TCRdb to re-call the PCR reads. Of under 95,000 clones listed, roughly an eighth are singletons. The sample belongs to a study of metastatic and nonmetastatic thyroid tumors. Germline CDR1 and CDR2: MGHRA and YSYEKL. The J segment lost 10 bases and the V segment lost 6 bases, leaving 15 bases of the junction unmatched. The CDR3 sequence is 16 residues long. Whole-study findings and limits: Significantly greater TCR beta diversity was reportedly found in malignant thyroid tumors than in benign nodules (in blood and tumor).

Material: blood. The TCR comes from a female donor with papillary thyroid cancer or a benign thyroid nodule (not recorded which). Some clones in this sample may be carry-over from other donors' samples. The chain links TRBV4-1 to TRBJ2-7; 13 bases fit TRBD2. CDR3 protein: CASSQRGTSGIYYQYF. As DNA, the CDR3 is TGCGCCAGCAGTCAACGGGGGACTAGCGGGATCTACTATCAGTACTTC.